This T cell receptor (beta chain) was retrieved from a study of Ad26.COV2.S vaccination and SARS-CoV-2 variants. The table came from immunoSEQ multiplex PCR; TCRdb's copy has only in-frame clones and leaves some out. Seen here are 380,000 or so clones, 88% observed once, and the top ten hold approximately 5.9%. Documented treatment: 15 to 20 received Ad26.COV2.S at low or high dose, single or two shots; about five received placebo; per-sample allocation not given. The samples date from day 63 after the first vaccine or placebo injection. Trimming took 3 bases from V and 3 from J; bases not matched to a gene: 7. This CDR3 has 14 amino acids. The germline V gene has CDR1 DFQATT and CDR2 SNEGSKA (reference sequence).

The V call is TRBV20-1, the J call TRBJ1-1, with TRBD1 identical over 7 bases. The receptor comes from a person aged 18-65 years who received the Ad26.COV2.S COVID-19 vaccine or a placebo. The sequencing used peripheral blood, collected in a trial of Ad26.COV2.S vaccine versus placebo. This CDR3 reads CSASKQGLYTEAFF. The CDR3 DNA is TGCAGTGCTAGTAAACAGGGGTTATACACTGAAGCTTTCTTT.